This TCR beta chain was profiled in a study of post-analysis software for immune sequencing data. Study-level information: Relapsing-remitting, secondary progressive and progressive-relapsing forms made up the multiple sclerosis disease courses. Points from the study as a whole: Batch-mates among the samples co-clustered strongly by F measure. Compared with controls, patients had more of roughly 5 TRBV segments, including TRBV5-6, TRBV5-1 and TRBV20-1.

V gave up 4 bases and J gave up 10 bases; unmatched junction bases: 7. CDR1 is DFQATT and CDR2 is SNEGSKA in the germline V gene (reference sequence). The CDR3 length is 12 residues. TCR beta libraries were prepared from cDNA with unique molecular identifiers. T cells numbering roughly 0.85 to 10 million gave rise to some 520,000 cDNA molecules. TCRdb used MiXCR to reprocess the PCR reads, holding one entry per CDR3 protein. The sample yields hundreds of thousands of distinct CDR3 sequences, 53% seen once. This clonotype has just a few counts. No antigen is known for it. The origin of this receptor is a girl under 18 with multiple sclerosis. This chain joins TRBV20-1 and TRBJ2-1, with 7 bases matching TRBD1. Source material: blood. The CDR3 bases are TGCAGTGCTACGGACTTAGGGGGCGAGCAGTTCTTC. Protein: CSATDLGGEQFF.